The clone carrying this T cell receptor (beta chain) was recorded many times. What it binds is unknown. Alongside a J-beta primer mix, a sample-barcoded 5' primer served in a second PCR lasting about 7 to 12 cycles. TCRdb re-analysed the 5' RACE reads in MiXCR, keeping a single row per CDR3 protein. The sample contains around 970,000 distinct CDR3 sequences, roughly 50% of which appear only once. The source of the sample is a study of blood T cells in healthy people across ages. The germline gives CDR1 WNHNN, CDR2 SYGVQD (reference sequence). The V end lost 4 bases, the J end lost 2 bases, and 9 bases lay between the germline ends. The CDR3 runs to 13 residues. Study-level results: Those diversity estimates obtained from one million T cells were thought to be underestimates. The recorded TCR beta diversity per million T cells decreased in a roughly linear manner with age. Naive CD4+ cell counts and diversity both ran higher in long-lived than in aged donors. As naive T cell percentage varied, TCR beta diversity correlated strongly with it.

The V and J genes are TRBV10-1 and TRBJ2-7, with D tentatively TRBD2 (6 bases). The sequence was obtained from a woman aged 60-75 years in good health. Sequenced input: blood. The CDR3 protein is CASSAGEPYEQYF. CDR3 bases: TGCGCCAGCAGTGCGGGAGAGCCCTACGAGCAGTACTTC.